This T cell receptor beta chain was found in a study of blood T cell repertoires in COVID-19 (dated by TCRdb to the early 2020s). Regarding the research as a whole: Samples from collaborators originated in the United States, Italy and Spain and spanned both the acute and convalescent phases of COVID-19. A freely available public database, intended as a resource for researchers studying the immune response to SARS-CoV-2, is where the repertoires were released. The prospective study material was composed of cDNA or gDNA derived from T cells, B-cell-depleted T cells, or PBMCs. Deeply sampled blood TCRbeta repertoires from subjects exposed to, actively infected with, or recovered from COVID-19 were included in the dataset. A de-identified subject ID, COVID-19 status, age in years and sex were almost always included in the sample metadata. Samples were obtained from the ongoing ImmuneRACE study (first 160 participants) and from over 1,000 subjects provided by 6 global collaborators. Where available, HLA class I and class II types were taken from metadata supplied by the sample provider and were not determined by assay-based typing. On the study overall, not on this receptor specifically: The quantity of clinical and demographic metadata differed by source and by participant and was supplied without curation.

To note about this clone: The specificity of this receptor is unknown. Per-nucleotide qualities are absent, and no much larger clonotype sits a single base away.

The immunoSEQ Assay, a bias-controlled multiplex PCR, was used to amplify TCRbeta CDR3 regions from genomic DNA. As for the original processing: Nucleated cell counts per sample were estimated from amplification of reference gene primers within the assay. To quantify the absolute abundance of each unique TCRbeta CDR3 rearrangement, sequence reads were collapsed and filtered. For each sample, productive Simpson clonality was calculated as the square root of Simpson's diversity index over productive rearrangements. TCRdb took over this immuneACCESS table, retaining in-frame rearrangements with V and J assigned. Such tables are incomplete; in checked studies, under half of the missing clones stem from an unresolved V gene, and the remainder is unexplained. V, J and clone size are those of that table, while D and trimming were read from the DNA. Here the sample has roughly 400,000 clones; roughly nine tenths occur a single time. The ten top clones hold roughly 0.9% of the sample.

Participants in the prospective study were enrolled through a virtual design, were aged roughly 18 to 100 years, and lived in roughly 24 United States geographic areas. To assign participants to cohorts, the prospective study relied on clinical history that participants themselves reported in a screening survey and a study questionnaire. Exposed participants had been in contact, within 2 weeks of entering the study, with a person who had a PCR-confirmed or clinician-diagnosed case of COVID-19. In the prospective study, whole blood, serum and a nasopharyngeal or oropharyngeal swab were collected from each participant by mobile phlebotomists. Prospective study participants could optionally give additional blood draws and questionnaires over a roughly two-month period. Before DNA extraction, prospective study blood samples were shipped either frozen or at room temperature. This sequence was found in a woman between 35 and 50 years old who had been exposed to COVID-19. Sequencing was done on a sample of PBMCs or T cells enriched from blood (not recorded which).

The DNA sequence is TGCGCCAGCAGCTGGACAGCCCAGGGGAACACTGAAGCTTTCTTT. This yields the protein CASSWTAQGNTEAFF. In this chain, TRBV5-1 is recombined with TRBJ1-1; possibly the D gene is TRBD1, per 6 matching bases. The V end loses 3 bases and the J end loses 1 base, and a stretch of 13 bases separates them. The germline V gene encodes CDR1 SGHRS and CDR2 YFSETQ. There are 15 amino acids in the CDR3, from cysteine to phenylalanine inclusive. Just CDR3 DNA is preserved here, 45 bases in frame from base 1. Where the CDR3 stops, the reference TRBV5-1 and TRBJ1-1 genes take over; the full variable domain is KAGVTQTPRYLIKTRGQQVTLSCSPISGHRSVSWYQQTPGQGLQFLFEYFSETQRNKGNFPGRFSGRQFSNSRSEMNVSTLELGDSALYLCASSWTAQGNTEAFFGQGTRLTVV.